This T cell receptor (beta chain) appears in the sequencing data of a study of metastatic and nonmetastatic thyroid tumors (dated by TCRdb to 2019 to 2021). Notes on the research overall: The researchers compared repertoires between peripheral blood samples and tumor or nodule tissue samples from patients with malignant or benign thyroid disease. What the work shows at the level of the full study, not this receptor alone: TCR beta diversity was reported as significantly higher in malignant tumors than in benign nodules, in both blood and tumor samples.

The CDR3 measures 13 amino acids from cysteine to phenylalanine. This entry keeps only the CDR3 DNA: 39 bases, framed from base 1. Per the germline V gene (reference sequence), MNHEY is the CDR1 and SMNVEV is the CDR2. V and J are truncated by 6 bases and 1 base respectively, leaving an intervening sequence of 6 bases. The protocol used for the library was PCR. Sequencing took place on an Illumina HiSeq 4000. High-throughput sequencing was used to profile the TCR beta-chain CDR3 region of each patient. The paper's data handling went like this. The researchers built a classifier to tell apart papillary thyroid cancer patients with distant metastasis, based on CDR3 differences among clinicopathological groups. Repertoire diversity was assessed with the Shannon index, and tumor-blood repertoire similarity with the Morisita-Horn index. TCRdb trimmed the raw reads at Q25, called clones with MiXCR and kept productive beta chains. TCRdb's processing, not the study's, gives the V and J calls here. For this sample the table gives under 50,000 clones, of which less than 25% were detected only once. Under 4% of the sample is taken by the ten largest.

This clone was recorded at least ten times. Its antigen specificity is not known. No qualities accompany the bases; no much larger clone lies one base away. No treatment had been received by any patient before thyroid surgery. The study retrospectively analysed patient clinical samples collected from the early 2010s to the late 2010s using T-cell receptor beta sequencing. The TCR comes from a male donor with papillary thyroid cancer or a benign thyroid nodule (not recorded which). Some clones in this sample may be carry-over from other donors' samples. Sample: blood. The chain uses TRBV27 and TRBJ2-2, with the identity of the D gene unclear. DNA sequence: TGTGCCAGCAGGTCAATGAACACCGGGGAGCTGTTTTTT. It codes for CASRSMNTGELFF.